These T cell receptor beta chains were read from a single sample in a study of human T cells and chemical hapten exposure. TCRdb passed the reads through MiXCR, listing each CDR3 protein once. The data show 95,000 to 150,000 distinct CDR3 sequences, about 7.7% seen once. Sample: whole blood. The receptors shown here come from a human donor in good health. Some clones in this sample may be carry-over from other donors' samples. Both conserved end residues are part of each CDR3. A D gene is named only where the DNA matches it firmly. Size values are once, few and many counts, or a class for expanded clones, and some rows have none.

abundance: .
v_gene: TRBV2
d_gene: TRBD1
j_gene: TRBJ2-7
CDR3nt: TGTGCCAGCAGTGAAGCAAATAACAGGGGTTTACACGAGCAGTACTTC
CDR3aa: CASSEANNRGLHEQYF

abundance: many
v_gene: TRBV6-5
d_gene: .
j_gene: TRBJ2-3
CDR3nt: TGTGCCAGCAGTTACTCTGCCTCGGGCACAGATACGCAGTATTTT
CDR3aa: CASSYSASGTDTQYF

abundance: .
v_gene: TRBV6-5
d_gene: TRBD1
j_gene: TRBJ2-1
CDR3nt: TGTGCCAGCAGTTACACCGGACAGGGAAGTTACAATGAGCAGTTCTTC
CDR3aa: CASSYTGQGSYNEQFF

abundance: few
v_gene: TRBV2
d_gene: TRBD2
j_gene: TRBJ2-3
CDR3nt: TGTGCCAGCAGTCGACTAGCGGGGATGACAGATACGCAGTATTTT
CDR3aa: CASSRLAGMTDTQYF

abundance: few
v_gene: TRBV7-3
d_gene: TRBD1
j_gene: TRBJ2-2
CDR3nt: TGTGCCAGCAGCTTAAACAGGGGACGGGAGCTGTTTTTT
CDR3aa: CASSLNRGRELFF

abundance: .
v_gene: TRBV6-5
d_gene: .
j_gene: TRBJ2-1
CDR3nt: TGTGCCAGCAGTTACTCGGGGAGCAACAATGAGCAGTTCTTC
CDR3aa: CASSYSGSNNEQFF

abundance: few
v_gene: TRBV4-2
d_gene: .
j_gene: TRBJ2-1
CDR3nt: TGTGCCAGCAGCCAGGGAGTAGGGGCGCTGTCCTACTCCTACAATGAGCAGTTCTTC
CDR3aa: CASSQGVGALSYSYNEQFF

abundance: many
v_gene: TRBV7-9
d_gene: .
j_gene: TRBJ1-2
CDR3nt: TGTGCCAGCAGCTTAGGCAACACTCCTCGCTACACCTTC
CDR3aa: CASSLGNTPRYTF

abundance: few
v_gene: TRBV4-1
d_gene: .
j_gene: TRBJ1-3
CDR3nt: TGCGCCAGCAGCCAAGATGCAGGGAGGGGAAACACCATATATTTT
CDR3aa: CASSQDAGRGNTIYF

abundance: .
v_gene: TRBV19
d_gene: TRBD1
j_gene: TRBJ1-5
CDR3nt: TGTGCCAGTAGTCCAGACAGGGCTTTCAATCAGCCCCAGCATTTT
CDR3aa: CASSPDRAFNQPQHF

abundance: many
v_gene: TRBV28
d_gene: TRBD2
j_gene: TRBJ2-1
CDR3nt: TGTGCCAGCAGTTTAATTTACATGATAGCGGGCCACAATGAGCAGTTCTTC
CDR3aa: CASSLIYMIAGHNEQFF

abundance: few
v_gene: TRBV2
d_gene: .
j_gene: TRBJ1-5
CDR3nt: TGTGCCAGCAGTGAGGGGAGATATAGCAATCAGCCCCAGCATTTT
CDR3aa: CASSEGRYSNQPQHF

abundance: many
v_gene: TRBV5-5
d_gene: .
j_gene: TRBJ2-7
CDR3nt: TGTGCCAGCAGCTTGGAGGGAGTAGATTCCTACGAGCAGTACTTC
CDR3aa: CASSLEGVDSYEQYF

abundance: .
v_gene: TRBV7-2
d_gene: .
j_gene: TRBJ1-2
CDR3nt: TGTGCCAGCAGCCGGGACGGCGGTAGCTATGGCTACACCTTC
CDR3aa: CASSRDGGSYGYTF

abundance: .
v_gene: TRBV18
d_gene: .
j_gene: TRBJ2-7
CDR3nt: TGTGCCAGCTCACCACCGGGGAGCGAGGGCTCCTACGAGCAGTACTTC
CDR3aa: CASSPPGSEGSYEQYF

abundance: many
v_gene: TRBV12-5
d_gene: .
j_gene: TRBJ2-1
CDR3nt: TGTGCTAGTGGTTTCCTCCTGACCCCCGGGACTCGAAACATCAGCTCCTACAATGAGCAGTTCTTC
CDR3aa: CASGFLLTPGTRNISSYNEQFF

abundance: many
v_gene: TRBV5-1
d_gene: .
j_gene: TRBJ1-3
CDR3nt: TGCGCCAGCAGCCAACAAACGTCCTCTGGAAACACCATATATTTT
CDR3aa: CASSQQTSSGNTIYF

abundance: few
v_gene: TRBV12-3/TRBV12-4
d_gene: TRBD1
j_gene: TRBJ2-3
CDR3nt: TGTGCCAGCAGTTCCCAGACAGGGGGCGCGTCAGATACGCAGTATTTT
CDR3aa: CASSSQTGGASDTQYF

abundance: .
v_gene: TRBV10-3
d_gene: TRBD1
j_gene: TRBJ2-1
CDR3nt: TGTGCCATCAGTGGAACCGGGACAGGGGTCCCCAATGAGCAGTTCTTC
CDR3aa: CAISGTGTGVPNEQFF

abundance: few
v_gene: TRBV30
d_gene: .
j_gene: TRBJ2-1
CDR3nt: TGTGCCTGGAGTGTTGGTACCCCGGTTGAGCAGTTCTTC
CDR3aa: CAWSVGTPVEQFF

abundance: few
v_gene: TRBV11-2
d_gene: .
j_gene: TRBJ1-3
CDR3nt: TGTGCCAGCAGCTTAGAATACAGGACCTCTGGAAACACCATATATTTT
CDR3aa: CASSLEYRTSGNTIYF

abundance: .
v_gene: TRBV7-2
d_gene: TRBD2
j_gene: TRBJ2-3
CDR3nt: TGTGCCAGCAGCTTAGTCCTAGCGGCTAGCACAGATACGCAGTATTTT
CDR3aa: CASSLVLAASTDTQYF

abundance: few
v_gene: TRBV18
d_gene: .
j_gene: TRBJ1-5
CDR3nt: TGTGCCAGCTCACCACCGGGGGGAGGCCAGCCCCAGCATTTT
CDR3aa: CASSPPGGGQPQHF

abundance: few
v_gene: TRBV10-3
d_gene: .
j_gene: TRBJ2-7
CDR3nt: TGTGCCATCAGGGACGGTAGCTCCTACGAGCAGTACTTC
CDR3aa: CAIRDGSSYEQYF

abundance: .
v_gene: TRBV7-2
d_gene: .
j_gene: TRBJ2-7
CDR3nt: TGTGCCAGCAGCTTAGCAGTGGGTTACGAGCAGTACTTC
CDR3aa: CASSLAVGYEQYF

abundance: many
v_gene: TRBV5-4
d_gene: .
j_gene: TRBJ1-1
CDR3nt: TGTGCCAGCAGCTTTGGCCTGTTGAACACTGAAGCTTTCTTT
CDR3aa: CASSFGLLNTEAFF

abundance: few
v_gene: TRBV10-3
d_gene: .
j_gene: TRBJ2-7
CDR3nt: TGTGCCATCAGTGAAACCGTCCGGGACGGCTACGAGCAGTACTTC
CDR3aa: CAISETVRDGYEQYF

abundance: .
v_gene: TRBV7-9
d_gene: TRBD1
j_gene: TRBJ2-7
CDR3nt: TGTGCCAGCAGCTCTCGACAGGGGAGCAACGAGCAGTACTTC
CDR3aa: CASSSRQGSNEQYF

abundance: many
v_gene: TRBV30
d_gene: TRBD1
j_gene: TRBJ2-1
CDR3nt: TGTGCCTGGAGTGGAGGGACAGGGTGGGACAATGAGCAGTTCTTC
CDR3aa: CAWSGGTGWDNEQFF

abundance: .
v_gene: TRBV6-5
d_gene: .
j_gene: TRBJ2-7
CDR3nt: TGTGCCAGCAGTTACTCGCGGGGGCAGTCCTACGAGCAGTACTTC
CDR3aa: CASSYSRGQSYEQYF

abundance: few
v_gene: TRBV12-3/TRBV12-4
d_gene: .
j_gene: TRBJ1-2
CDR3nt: TGTGCCAGCAGTTTAGGGGGGCGAGGAGGCTACACCTTC
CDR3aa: CASSLGGRGGYTF

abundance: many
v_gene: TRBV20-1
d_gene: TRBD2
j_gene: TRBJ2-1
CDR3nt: TGCAGTGCTAGACGCCCAGCGGCGGGAGATGAGCAGTTCTTC
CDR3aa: CSARRPAAGDEQFF

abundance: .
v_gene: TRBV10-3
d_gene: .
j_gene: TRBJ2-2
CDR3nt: TGTGCCATCAGATCGTCTACGGGCACCGGGGAGCTGTTTTTT
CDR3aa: CAIRSSTGTGELFF

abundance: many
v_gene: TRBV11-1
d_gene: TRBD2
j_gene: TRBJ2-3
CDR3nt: TGTGCCAGCAGGGACCGCGCGGCTAGCGGGTCCACAGATACGCAGTATTTT
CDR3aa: CASRDRAASGSTDTQYF

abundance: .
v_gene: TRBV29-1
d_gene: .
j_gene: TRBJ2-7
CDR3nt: TGCAGCGTTTGGCGGGAAGGGTCCTACGAGCAGTACTTC
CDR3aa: CSVWREGSYEQYF

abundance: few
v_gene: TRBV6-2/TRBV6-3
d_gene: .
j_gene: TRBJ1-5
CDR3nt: TGTGCCAGCAGTTCCCTCCTCCTCCAGCATTTT
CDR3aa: CASSSLLLQHF

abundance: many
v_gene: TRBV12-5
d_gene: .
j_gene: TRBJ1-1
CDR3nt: TGTGCTAGTGGCATCCCGCGGGCTAGAAACACTGAAGCTTTCTTT
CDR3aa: CASGIPRARNTEAFF

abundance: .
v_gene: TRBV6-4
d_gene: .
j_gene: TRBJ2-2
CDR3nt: TGTGCCAGCAGTCAACAGAGGACCGGGGAGCTGTTTTTT
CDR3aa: CASSQQRTGELFF

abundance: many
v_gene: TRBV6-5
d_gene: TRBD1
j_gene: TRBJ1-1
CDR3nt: TGTGCCAGCAGTTATATGGGACAGGGGCGAAACACTGAAGCTTTCTTT
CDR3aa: CASSYMGQGRNTEAFF

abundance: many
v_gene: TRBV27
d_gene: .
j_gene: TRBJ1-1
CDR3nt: TGTGCCAGCAGTTTGGAGTTTATGAACACTGAAGCTTTCTTT
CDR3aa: CASSLEFMNTEAFF